Below, 30 T cell receptor beta chains from the same sample are listed, as sequenced in a study of cytomegalovirus exposure and HLA in healthy donors. In the PCR, 60 Vbeta and 13 Jbeta primers were used. The repertoire was sequenced with immunoSEQ multiplex PCR; TCRdb's copy has only in-frame clones and lacks some. The repertoire table contains tens of thousands of clones. Sequences were obtained from PBMCs. The receptors here all came from a man aged 50-59 years in good health and CMV-seropositive.

This rearrangement joins TRBV7-6 to TRBJ2-5, with D tentatively TRBD1 (6 bases). CDR1 SGHVS and CDR2 FNYEAQ come from the germline V gene. Between the trimmed V and J ends, which lost 5 bases and 1 base, there was a span of 17 bases. The CDR3 has 16 residues. The CDR3 spells CASSPAPLGGQETQYF. CDR3 coding DNA: TGTGCCAGCAGCCCAGCCCCTCTAGGGGGCCAAGAGACCCAGTACTTC.

The chain employs TRBV7-9 and TRBJ2-4; 7 bases are a match to TRBD2. Germline V CDR1 and CDR2: SEHNR, FQNEAQ (reference sequence). The ends lost 2 bases at V and 8 bases at J; junction bases unmatched: 12. This CDR3 is built from 16 residues. The DNA for the CDR3 is TGTGCCAGCAGCTTAATGCCCCCGGGGGGTGGGGACATTCAGTACTTC. It encodes CASSLMPPGGGDIQYF.

The chain carries TRBV5-1 and TRBJ1-2; D is uncertain. The CDR3 length is 12 residues. Trimming shortened V by 0 bases and J by 8 bases, and 8 bases separated the two germline ends. Per germline, CDR1 SGHRS and CDR2 YFSETQ. Here the CDR3 reads CASSLALEGYTF. CDR3 in DNA: TGCGCCAGCAGCTTGGCCCTGGAGGGCTACACCTTC.

The chain uses TRBV30 and TRBJ2-5, with TRBD2 matching 12 bases. CDR1 is GTSNPN and CDR2 is SVGIG in the germline V gene (reference sequence). This CDR3 comprises 15 residues. V shed 5 bases and J 2 bases; nucleotides not matched to a gene: 6. DNA for the CDR3: TGTGCCTGGGGGTCTGGACTAGCGGGGCAAGAGACCCAGTACTTC. This encodes CAWGSGLAGQETQYF.

V gene TRBV7-9 combines with J gene TRBJ2-1; 7 nucleotides line up with TRBD2. This CDR3 spans 15 amino acids. V shed 5 bases, J shed 4 bases, and the junction held 8 bases outside the gene matches. Looked up from germline, CDR1 is SEHNR and CDR2 is FQNEAQ (reference sequence). The CDR3 DNA reads as TGTGCCAGCAGCCCCCGAGGGGAGGGGTACAATGAGCAGTTCTTC. This encodes CASSPRGEGYNEQFF.

The V call is TRBV28, the J call TRBJ1-2; D perhaps matches TRBD1 (5 bases). Germline lookup yields CDR1 MDHEN and CDR2 SYDVKM. CDR3 length: 13 amino acids. Trimming took 10 bases from V and 2 from J, leaving 14 bases between them. The CDR3 coding sequence is TGTGCCACCATCCCCAGGGTAAACTATGGCTACACCTTC. Protein: CATIPRVNYGYTF.

Turning to this clone: Its ends do not fully match the called genes, so a read error is possible. The chain links TRBV9 to TRBJ2-1; 13 bases align to TRBD2. Germline-derived CDR1 and CDR2 are SGDLS and YYNGEE. CDR3 length equals 15 residues. The CDR3 sequence is CASSVTPGTSGVAVF. Here the CDR3 DNA reads TGTGCCAGCAGCGTAACCCCCGGGACTAGCGGGGTTGCGGTCTTC.

The J gene is TRBJ2-7, the V gene TRBV6-5; TRBD2 might be the D (5 bases). V shed 5 bases and J shed 3 bases, with 14 bases lying between them. From germline, CDR1 is MNHEY and CDR2 SVGAGI. The CDR3 has 14 residues. The CDR3 coding sequence is TGTGCCAGCAGTAACCCCAGACGGGGCTACGAGCAGTACTTC. Translating gives CASSNPRRGYEQYF.

V and J are TRBV7-3 and TRBJ1-1, with a tentative D call TRBD1 (6 bases). Trimming removed 5 bases from V and 5 bases from J, with 12 bases in between. CDR3 size: 13 residues. Germline-derived CDR1 and CDR2 are SGHTA and FQGTGA. Written as DNA, the CDR3 is TGTGCCAGCAGCCTATCAGGGGCGACTGAAGCTTTCTTT. It translates to CASSLSGATEAFF.

The chain joins TRBV5-1 to TRBJ1-1, with TRBD1 identical over 11 bases. Germline values: CDR1 SGHRS, CDR2 YFSETQ. This CDR3 is 17 amino acids long. The J segment lost 1 base and the V segment lost 4 bases, leaving 9 bases of the junction unmatched. The CDR3 region has the DNA TGCGCCAGCAGCGCGGACAGGGGGCTTGGGAGGAACACTGAAGCTTTCTTT. The encoded protein is CASSADRGLGRNTEAFF.

V usage is TRBV7-3 and J usage is TRBJ2-7; 8 bases align to TRBD2. V lost 5 bases and J lost 3; bases outside the gene matches: 6. CDR3 size: 14 residues. The germline V gene encodes CDR1 SGHTA and CDR2 FQGTGA. CDR3 residues: CASSPGGSDYEQYF. CDR3 sequence (DNA): TGTGCCAGCAGCCCGGGAGGGTCAGACTACGAGCAGTACTTC.

The chain carries TRBV28 and TRBJ2-7; a weak D match, TRBD2 (6 bases). V lost 6 bases to trimming and J lost 4 bases, with 13 bases between them. The CDR3 is 13 amino acids. The germline V gene has CDR1 MDHEN and CDR2 SYDVKM. The CDR3 region is CASSPSGPYEQYF. The CDR3 nucleotides read TGTGCCAGCAGCCCCAGCGGGCCGTACGAGCAGTACTTC.

V gene TRBV30 combines with J gene TRBJ1-2; D is undetermined. This CDR3 region has 13 residues. Trimming removed 2 bases at V and 8 bases at J, with 15 bases between. Germline-derived CDR1 and CDR2 are GTSNPN and SVGIG (reference sequence). CDR3 region: CAWSPTRRAGYTF. Written as DNA, the CDR3 is TGTGCCTGGAGTCCTACGAGGAGGGCCGGCTACACCTTC.

The chain carries TRBV9 and TRBJ2-2; D possibly corresponds to TRBD1 (6 bases). The CDR3 has 15 residues. CDR1 and CDR2 (germline): SGDLS, YYNGEE. The V and J ends lost 4 bases and 5 bases respectively, with 15 bases between them. The CDR3 sequence: CASSPHRVSTGELFF. CDR3 DNA sequence: TGTGCCAGCAGCCCGCACAGGGTTTCAACCGGGGAGCTGTTTTTT.

The chain has TRBV4-2 and TRBJ2-1; 10 nucleotides agree with TRBD2. Germline V gene data show CDR1 as LGHNA and CDR2 as YNFKEQ. The CDR3 is 16 residues long. After removal of 2 bases from V and 0 bases from J, the junction contained 1 base not matched to a gene. The CDR3 DNA reads as TGTGCCAGCAGCCAACCTAGCGGGAGCTCCTACAATGAGCAGTTCTTC. Translation gives CASSQPSGSSYNEQFF.

The genes are TRBV28 and TRBJ2-3, with 11 bases matching TRBD2. This CDR3 is 16 amino acids long. CDR1 MDHEN and CDR2 SYDVKM come from the germline V gene. Germline trimming cut 9 bases from V and 0 bases from J; bases unmatched to any gene: 8. The CDR3 sequence is CASARTSGFSTDTQYF. CDR3 DNA: TGTGCCAGTGCGCGGACTAGCGGGTTTAGCACAGATACGCAGTATTTT. Variable domain in full (rest from reference TRBV28 and TRBJ2-3): DVKVTQSSRYLVKRTGEKVFLECVQDMDHENMFWYRQDPGLGLRLIYFSYDVKMKEKGDIPEGYSVSREKKERFSLILESASTNQTSMYLCASARTSGFSTDTQYFGPGTRLTVL.

V usage is TRBV2 and J usage is TRBJ2-6, with 7 bases aligning to TRBD1. Per the germline V gene, CDR1 is SNHLY and CDR2 is FYNNEI. With 10 bases clipped from V and 0 bases from J, the junction kept 6 bases outside the gene matches. The CDR3 is 15 residues long. The CDR3 nucleotides read TGTGCCACCTCGACAGGGCACTCTGGGGCCAACGTCCTGACTTTC. Its translation is CATSTGHSGANVLTF.

The chain links TRBV28 to TRBJ2-1; TRBD2 aligns across 12 bases. J was trimmed by 2 bases and V by 7 bases; bases with no gene match: 3. Germline assignment: CDR1 MDHEN and CDR2 SYDVKM. The CDR3 consists of 15 residues. The chain's CDR3 is CASTLAGGPYNEQFF. DNA for the CDR3: TGTGCCAGCACTCTAGCGGGAGGGCCCTACAATGAGCAGTTCTTC.

The chain links TRBV7-2 to TRBJ2-2; a possible D gene is TRBD2 (5 bases). This CDR3 region has 16 residues. Deletions cut 5 bases from V and 5 bases from J, with 18 bases between. Per germline, CDR1 SGHTA and CDR2 FQGNSA. CDR3 loop: CASSRTRASGTGELFF. The CDR3 DNA sequence: TGTGCCAGCAGCCGGACCCGGGCCTCGGGGACCGGGGAGCTGTTTTTT.

This chain links TRBV27 with TRBJ2-4, with 7 bases identical to TRBD2. The CDR3 totals 19 residues. V shed 5 bases and J 3 bases; nucleotides not matched to a gene: 19. CDR1 and CDR2 (germline): MNHEY, SMNVEV (reference sequence). The CDR3 region is CASSPGGGSRTSGKNIQYF. The CDR3 bases are TGTGCCAGCAGTCCGGGGGGTGGTTCTCGAACCTCGGGCAAAAACATTCAGTACTTC.

The chain uses TRBV30 and TRBJ1-1; D is uncertain. The CDR3 sequence is 12 residues long. The V gene lost 1 base and the J gene lost 6 bases, with 9 bases spanning the gap. Germline-derived CDR1 and CDR2 are GTSNPN and SVGIG (reference sequence). CDR3 nucleotides: TGTGCCTGGAGTGCCTCAGTGGCTGAAGCTTTCTTT. This gives the protein CAWSASVAEAFF.

The rearrangement uses TRBV7-2 and TRBJ2-2, with unresolved D. The CDR3 length is 14 residues. Looked up from germline, CDR1 is SGHTA and CDR2 is FQGNSA. V lost 6 bases to trimming and J lost 1 base, with 9 bases between them. DNA for the CDR3: TGTGCCAGCAGAGTCCTAGAGAACACCGGGGAGCTGTTTTTT. Its protein is CASRVLENTGELFF.

The V and J genes are TRBV7-3 and TRBJ2-5; D gene unclear. V shed 5 bases and J shed 5 bases, with 12 bases lying between them. The CDR3 length is 13 residues. Germline V lookup: CDR1 SGHTA, CDR2 FQGTGA. CDR3 sequence: CASSPGGTETQYF. The CDR3 DNA reads TGTGCCAGCAGCCCTGGCGGTACGGAGACCCAGTACTTC.

The chain uses TRBV30 and TRBJ2-3, with 9 bases identical to TRBD2. Germline CDR1 reads GTSNPN; CDR2 reads SVGIG (reference sequence). Trimming removed 1 base from V and 5 bases from J; junction bases left unmatched: 4. CDR3 length: 14 residues. CDR3 bases: TGTGCCTGGAGTGAGCGGGAGGTAGGAGATACGCAGTATTTT. The encoded protein is CAWSEREVGDTQYF.

V usage is TRBV6-6 and J usage is TRBJ2-6; 9 positions agree with TRBD2. Per germline, CDR1 MNHNY and CDR2 SVGAGI (reference sequence). The CDR3 contains 15 residues. Unmatched junction bases numbered 1, after V lost 5 bases and J lost 2 bases. The CDR3 here is CASSRGRAGANVLTF. The CDR3 DNA reads TGTGCCAGCAGTCGCGGGAGGGCTGGGGCCAACGTCCTGACTTTC.

The rearrangement uses TRBV11-3 and TRBJ2-7, with TRBD1 matching 11 bases. The V segment lost 4 bases and the J segment 0 bases; nucleotides outside the gene matches: 8. Per the germline V gene, CDR1 is SGHNT and CDR2 is YENEEA. This CDR3 comprises 17 residues. The CDR3 loop is CASSSRYGTGGSYEQYV. In DNA, the CDR3 is TGTGCCAGCAGCTCAAGATATGGGACAGGGGGCTCCTACGAGCAGTACGTC.

The chain links TRBV6-6 to TRBJ2-1, with 8 bases that match TRBD1. J was trimmed by 10 bases and V by 5 bases; bases with no gene match: 10. CDR1 is MNHNY and CDR2 is SVGAGI in the germline V gene (reference sequence). The CDR3 totals 14 residues. CDR3 region: CASSTGTGSGEQFF. In nucleotides, the CDR3 is TGTGCCAGCAGTACCGGGACAGGCTCCGGGGAGCAGTTCTTC.

The chain links TRBV15 to TRBJ1-1; 8 bases map to TRBD1. Trimming at V came to 0 bases and at J to 11 bases, leaving 8 bases not matched to a gene. CDR3 size: 14 residues. Germline V gene lookup returns CDR1 LNHNV and CDR2 YYDKDF (reference sequence). CDR3 sequence reads: CATSRDAGGAAAFF. The CDR3 bases are TGTGCCACCAGCAGAGATGCAGGGGGCGCGGCGGCTTTCTTT.

This chain connects TRBV4-3 to TRBJ2-1, with a possible D match to TRBD1 (5 bases). CDR1 LGHNA and CDR2 YSLEER come from the germline V gene. Trimming removed 0 bases from V and 0 bases from J, with 9 bases in between. There are 16 residues in the CDR3. CDR3 sequence (DNA): TGCGCCAGCAGCCAAGATAGGGGTGGCTCCTACAATGAGCAGTTCTTC. This translates into CASSQDRGGSYNEQFF.

The rearrangement uses TRBV30 and TRBJ2-7; 9 nucleotides match TRBD1. The CDR3 length is 12 residues. Germline V gene data show CDR1 as GTSNPN and CDR2 as SVGIG (reference sequence). CDR3 DNA: TGTGCGATCGACAGGGGGGGCTACGAGCAGTACTTC. It encodes CAIDRGGYEQYF.